Listed below are T cell receptor beta chains from one sample, sequenced in a study of spatial heterogeneity in lung cancer. TCRdb fed the 5' RACE reads into MiXCR, producing one record per CDR3 protein. Among about 120,000 distinct CDR3 sequences listed, 10% to 15% were seen once. The input for sequencing was PBMCs, taken at follow-up. These receptors all stem from a male donor with early-stage non-small cell lung cancer. The CDR3 runs from the conserved cysteine through the conserved F or W. A D gene is named only where the DNA matches it firmly. Clone size is not always given. Where it is, it says once, few, many or a class for expanded clones.

>many|TRBV18|TRBD1
CASSPQTRTGRNNQPQHF
>few|TRBV25-1|NA
CASSELDMQETQYF
>many|TRBV5-1|NA
CASSLVVGTFYEQYF
>few|TRBV6-2/TRBV6-3|NA
CASGSNQPQHF
>few|TRBV4-3|NA
CASSQGGVIGNEQFF
>few|TRBV18|NA
CASSRGSSNTEAFF
>NA|TRBV20-1|NA
CSARVPGLTVLGEAFF
>NA|TRBV15|TRBD2
CATSNPSGSTDTQYF
>few|TRBV2|NA
CASSGGYNEQFF
>NA|TRBV29-1|NA
CSVKLDYNEQFF
>many|TRBV10-3|NA
CAISESTGGSNYGYTF
>many|TRBV5-1|TRBD1
CASSPGTGENEQFF
>NA|TRBV28|TRBD1
CASSFQQGRISTDTQYF
>NA|TRBV28|NA
CASSLVTGTRNTGELFF
>few|TRBV5-1|NA
CASSTPGVGELFF
>few|TRBV14|TRBD2
CASSAGLASFYNEQFF
>NA|TRBV27|NA
CASSLRGRNTEAFF
>many|TRBV29-1|NA
CSVGRRTDTDTQYF
>few|TRBV7-9|NA
CASSLGTATHNQPQHF
>NA|TRBV4-1|NA
CASSQEEGTGELFF
>once|TRBV3-1|NA
CASSHRQVRYGYTF
>NA|TRBV19|NA
CASSIWGTHQPQHF
>NA|TRBV7-2|NA
CASSLKGSQETQYF
>NA|TRBV20-1|NA
CSAYPFSMGTYGYTF
>many|TRBV11-2|NA
CASSFRQTKTQYF
>few|TRBV5-1|NA
CASSFSDPRTGEQFF
>NA|TRBV28|TRBD1
CASGTAPTNEKLFF
>many|TRBV24-1|NA
CATSDLGQPQHF
>many|TRBV6-2/TRBV6-3|TRBD1
CASSPWTGGSQPQHF
>few|TRBV19|NA
CASSPRRYSSYNEQFF
>many|TRBV6-5|TRBD2
CASRQAGGSDTQYF
>many|TRBV7-2|NA
CASSLKGNQPQHF
>NA|TRBV7-9|TRBD1
CASSSNRDSYMNTEAFF
>few|TRBV11-2|NA
CASSSYRASGNTIYF
>NA|TRBV7-2|TRBD2
CASSPGLAGSDEQFF
>NA|TRBV2|NA
CASSGIRRPPSYEQYF
>NA|TRBV5-1|TRBD1
CARRQGATGELFF
>NA|TRBV20-1|NA
CSASRQNTGELFF
>many|TRBV29-1|TRBD1
CSVLGDRAYEQYF
>many|TRBV9|NA
CASSVGTSPGTEAFF
>many|TRBV28|NA
CASSLISDSDSYEQYF
>NA|TRBV20-1|NA
CSGLRPDSPLHF
>few|TRBV7-9|TRBD2
CASSLGGGYYEQYF
>NA|TRBV28|TRBD1
CASSWTGINQPQHF
>many|TRBV10-3|TRBD1
CAISGPPGQGNYGYTF
>NA|TRBV3-1|NA
CASSQLRGAVLETQYF
>NA|TRBV20-1|NA
CSAIPGVGEKLFF
>NA|TRBV7-9|NA
CASSRLSTDTQYF
>many|TRBV28|TRBD1
CASSYGQGRLGEQFF
>NA|TRBV7-2|TRBD2
CASSSAGAGELFF
>many|TRBV29-1|NA
CSVEGRGASSYNEQFF
>few|TRBV12-3/TRBV12-4|NA
CASRSDKNYGYTF
>few|TRBV5-1|TRBD1
CASTETGMFSGANVLTF
>NA|TRBV5-1|NA
CASSRGDYNEQFF